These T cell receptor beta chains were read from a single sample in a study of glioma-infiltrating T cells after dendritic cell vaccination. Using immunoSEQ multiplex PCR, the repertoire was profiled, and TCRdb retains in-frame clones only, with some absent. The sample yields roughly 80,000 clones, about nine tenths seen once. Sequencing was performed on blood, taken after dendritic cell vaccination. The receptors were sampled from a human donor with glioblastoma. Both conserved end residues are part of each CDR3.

CDR3: CASSEGTASYNEQFF
V: TRBV2
J: TRBJ2-1

CDR3: CASSPGLAGYTGELFF
V: TRBV9
J: TRBJ2-2

CDR3: CAWSWAGHEQYF
V: TRBV30
J: TRBJ2-7

CDR3: CASSFTSPGELFF
V: TRBV7-2
J: TRBJ2-2

CDR3: CASSLTGGYQETQYF
V: TRBV5-1
J: TRBJ2-5

CDR3: CASSPRLAGFDTQYF
V: TRBV6-1
J: TRBJ2-3

CDR3: CASSLQNNYGYTF
V: TRBV9
J: TRBJ1-2

CDR3: CASSLHTLNTEAFF
V: TRBV5-1
J: TRBJ1-1

CDR3: CASRPGLRNQPQHF
V: TRBV21-1
J: TRBJ1-5

CDR3: CASSDSSGYTF
V: TRBV6-4
J: TRBJ1-2

CDR3: CASSPSGGSNEQFF
V: TRBV7-9
J: TRBJ2-1

CDR3: CASSLGGGWLRGNTIYF
V: TRBV7-2
J: TRBJ1-3

CDR3: CASSIVAGGRNEQFF
V: TRBV19
J: TRBJ2-1

CDR3: CAIRQFYNSPLHF
V: TRBV11-2
J: TRBJ1-6

CDR3: CASSPFPGGRSGYTF
V: TRBV18
J: TRBJ1-2

CDR3: CASTADRASYNSPLHF
V: TRBV27
J: TRBJ1-6

CDR3: CASRTSDTGELFF
V: TRBV2
J: TRBJ2-2

CDR3: CASSLRTSGRARNSYEQYF
V: TRBV5-6
J: TRBJ2-7

CDR3: CASSVVAGVGYNEQFF
V: TRBV9
J: TRBJ2-1

CDR3: CASSPGLAGGPYEQYF
V: TRBV9
J: TRBJ2-7

CDR3: CASSLTSGLQETQYF
V: TRBV7-3
J: TRBJ2-5

CDR3: CASSLDYSSNQPQHF
V: TRBV11-2
J: TRBJ1-5

CDR3: CASSKLRSRRAYEQYF
V: TRBV21-1
J: TRBJ2-7

CDR3: CASKGDRGYYGYTF
V: TRBV2
J: TRBJ1-2

CDR3: CATSRAQRGHKQPQHF
V: TRBV15
J: TRBJ1-5

CDR3: CAWSVARGDEQFF
V: TRBV30
J: TRBJ2-1

CDR3: CASSGQGGQPQHF
V: TRBV2
J: TRBJ1-5

CDR3: CASRTPNTEAFF
V: TRBV6-6
J: TRBJ1-1

CDR3: CSVEGTAGQPLDTQYF
V: TRBV29-1
J: TRBJ2-3

CDR3: CASSSGLAGGETQYF
V: TRBV5-8
J: TRBJ2-5

CDR3: CASSGTAQGNNEQFF
V: TRBV9
J: TRBJ2-1

CDR3: CASSDGGGSASYEQYF
V: TRBV6-1
J: TRBJ2-7

CDR3: CASSVEEGRGHEQFF
V: TRBV9
J: TRBJ2-1

CDR3: CSVSTIPRDPTYNEQFF
V: TRBV29-1
J: TRBJ2-1

CDR3: CASSYSARNEKLFF
V: TRBV6-6
J: TRBJ1-4

CDR3: CARTQGGNTQYF
V: TRBV30
J: TRBJ2-3

CDR3: CASSVTGDPLSYGYTF
V: TRBV6-1
J: TRBJ1-2